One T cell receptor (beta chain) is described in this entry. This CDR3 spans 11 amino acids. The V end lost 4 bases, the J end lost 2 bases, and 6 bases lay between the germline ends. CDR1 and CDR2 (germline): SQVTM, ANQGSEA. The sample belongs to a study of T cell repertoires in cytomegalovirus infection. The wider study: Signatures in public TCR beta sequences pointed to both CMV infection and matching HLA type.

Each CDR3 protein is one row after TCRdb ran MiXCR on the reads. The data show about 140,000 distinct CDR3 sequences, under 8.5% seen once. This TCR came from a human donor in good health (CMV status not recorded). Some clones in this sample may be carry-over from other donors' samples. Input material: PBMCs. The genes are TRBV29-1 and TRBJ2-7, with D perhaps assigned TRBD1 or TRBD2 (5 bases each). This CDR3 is CSVGGTYEQYF. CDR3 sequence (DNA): TGCAGCGTTGGGGGGACCTACGAGCAGTACTTC.